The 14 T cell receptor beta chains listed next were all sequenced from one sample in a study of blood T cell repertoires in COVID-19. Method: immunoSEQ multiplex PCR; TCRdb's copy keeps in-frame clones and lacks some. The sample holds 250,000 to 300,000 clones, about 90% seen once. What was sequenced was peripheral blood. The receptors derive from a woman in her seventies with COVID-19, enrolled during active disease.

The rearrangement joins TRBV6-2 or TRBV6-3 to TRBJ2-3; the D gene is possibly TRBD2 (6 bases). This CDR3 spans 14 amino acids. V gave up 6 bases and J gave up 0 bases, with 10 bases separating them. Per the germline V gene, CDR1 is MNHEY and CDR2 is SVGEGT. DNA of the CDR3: TGTGCCAGCAGCCCGGGAGCTAGCACAGATACGCAGTATTTT. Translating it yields CASSPGASTDTQYF.

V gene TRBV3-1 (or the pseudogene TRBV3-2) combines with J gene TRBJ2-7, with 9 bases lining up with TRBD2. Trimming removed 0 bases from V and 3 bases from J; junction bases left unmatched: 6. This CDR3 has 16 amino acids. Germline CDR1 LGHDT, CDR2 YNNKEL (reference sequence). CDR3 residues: CASSQDRGTSSYEQYF. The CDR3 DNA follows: TGTGCCAGCAGCCAAGATCGCGGGACTAGCAGCTACGAGCAGTACTTC.

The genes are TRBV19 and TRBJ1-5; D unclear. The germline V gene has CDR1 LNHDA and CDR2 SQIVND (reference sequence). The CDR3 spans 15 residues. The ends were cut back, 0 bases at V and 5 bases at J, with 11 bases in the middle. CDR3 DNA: TGTGCCAGTAGTATAGATTCGGTACCTGATCAGCCCCAGCATTTT. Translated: CASSIDSVPDQPQHF.

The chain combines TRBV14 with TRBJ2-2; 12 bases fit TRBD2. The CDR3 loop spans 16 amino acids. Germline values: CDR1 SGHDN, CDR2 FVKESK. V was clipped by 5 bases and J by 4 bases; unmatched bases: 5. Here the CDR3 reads CASSLRLAGATGELFF. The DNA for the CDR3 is TGTGCCAGCAGCTTGAGACTAGCGGGAGCCACCGGGGAGCTGTTTTTT.

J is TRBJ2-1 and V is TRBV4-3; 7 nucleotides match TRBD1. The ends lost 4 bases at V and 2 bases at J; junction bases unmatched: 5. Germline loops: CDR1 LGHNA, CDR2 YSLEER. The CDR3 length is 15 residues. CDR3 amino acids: CASSLRQGTYNEQFF. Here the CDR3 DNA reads TGCGCCAGCAGCCTTCGACAGGGAACCTACAATGAGCAGTTCTTC.

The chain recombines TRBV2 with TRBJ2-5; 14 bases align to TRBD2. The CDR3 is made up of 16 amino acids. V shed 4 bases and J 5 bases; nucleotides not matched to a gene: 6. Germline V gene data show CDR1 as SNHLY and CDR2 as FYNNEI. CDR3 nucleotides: TGTGCCAGCAGTGTAGGGACTAGCGGGAGCGGGGAGACCCAGTACTTC. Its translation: CASSVGTSGSGETQYF. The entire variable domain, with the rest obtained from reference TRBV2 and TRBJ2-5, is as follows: EPEVTQTPSHQVTQMGQEVILRCVPISNHLYFYWYRQILGQKVEFLVSFYNNEISEKSEIFDDQFSVERPDGSNFTLKIRSTKLEDSAMYFCASSVGTSGSGETQYFGPGTRLLVL.

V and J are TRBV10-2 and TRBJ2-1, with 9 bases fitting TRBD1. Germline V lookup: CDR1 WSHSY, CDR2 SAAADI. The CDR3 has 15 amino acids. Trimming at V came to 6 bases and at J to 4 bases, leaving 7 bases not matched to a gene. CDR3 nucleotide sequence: TGCGCCAGCAGAAAACAGGGGGCTCAATACAATGAGCAGTTCTTC. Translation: CASRKQGAQYNEQFF.

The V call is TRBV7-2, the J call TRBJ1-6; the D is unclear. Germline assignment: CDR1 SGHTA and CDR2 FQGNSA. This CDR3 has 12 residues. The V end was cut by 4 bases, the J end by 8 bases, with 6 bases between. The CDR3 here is CASSSLYSPLHF. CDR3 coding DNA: TGTGCCAGCAGCTCCTTATATTCACCCCTCCACTTT.

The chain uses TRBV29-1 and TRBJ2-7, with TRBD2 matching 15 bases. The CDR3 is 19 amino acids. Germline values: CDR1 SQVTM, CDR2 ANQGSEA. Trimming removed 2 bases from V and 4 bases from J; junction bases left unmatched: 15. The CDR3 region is CSVEPPGLAGGISNYEQYF. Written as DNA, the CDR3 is TGCAGCGTTGAACCTCCGGGACTAGCGGGAGGTATATCAAATTACGAGCAGTACTTC.

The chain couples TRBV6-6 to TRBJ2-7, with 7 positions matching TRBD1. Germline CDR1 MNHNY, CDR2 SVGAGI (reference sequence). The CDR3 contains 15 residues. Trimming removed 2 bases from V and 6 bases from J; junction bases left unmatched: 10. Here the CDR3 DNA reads TGTGCCAGCAGTTACGGACAGGTCCTTCAGTGCGAGCAGTACTTC. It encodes CASSYGQVLQCEQYF.

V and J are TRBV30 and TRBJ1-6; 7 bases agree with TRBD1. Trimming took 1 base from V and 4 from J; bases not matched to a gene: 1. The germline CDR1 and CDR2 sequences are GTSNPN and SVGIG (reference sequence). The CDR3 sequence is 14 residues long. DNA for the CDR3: TGTGCCTGGAGTGGGGACAGATATAATTCACCCCTCCACTTT. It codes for CAWSGDRYNSPLHF.

The CDR3 reads CASRPSQGQETQYF. Here the CDR3 DNA reads TGTGCCAGCAGACCGAGTCAGGGGCAAGAGACCCAGTACTTC. This chain uses TRBV6-6 with TRBJ2-5; possibly TRBD1 for D (6 bases). Trimming removed 6 bases from V and 2 bases from J, with 13 bases in between. This CDR3 has 14 residues. Germline CDR1 MNHNY, CDR2 SVGAGI (reference sequence).

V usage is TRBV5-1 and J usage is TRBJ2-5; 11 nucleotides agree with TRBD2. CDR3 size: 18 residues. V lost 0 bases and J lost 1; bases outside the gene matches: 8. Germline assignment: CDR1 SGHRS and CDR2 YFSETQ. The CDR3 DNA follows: TGCGCCAGCAGCTTGGGCCTAGCGGGAGGTAACCTCCAAGAGACCCAGTACTTC. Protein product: CASSLGLAGGNLQETQYF.

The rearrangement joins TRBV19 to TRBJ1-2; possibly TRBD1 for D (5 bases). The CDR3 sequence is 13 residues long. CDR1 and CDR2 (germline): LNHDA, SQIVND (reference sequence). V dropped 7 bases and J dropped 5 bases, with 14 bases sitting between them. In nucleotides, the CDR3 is TGTGCCAGTAATGGAGGGGAACCTTATGGCTACACCTTC. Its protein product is CASNGGEPYGYTF.